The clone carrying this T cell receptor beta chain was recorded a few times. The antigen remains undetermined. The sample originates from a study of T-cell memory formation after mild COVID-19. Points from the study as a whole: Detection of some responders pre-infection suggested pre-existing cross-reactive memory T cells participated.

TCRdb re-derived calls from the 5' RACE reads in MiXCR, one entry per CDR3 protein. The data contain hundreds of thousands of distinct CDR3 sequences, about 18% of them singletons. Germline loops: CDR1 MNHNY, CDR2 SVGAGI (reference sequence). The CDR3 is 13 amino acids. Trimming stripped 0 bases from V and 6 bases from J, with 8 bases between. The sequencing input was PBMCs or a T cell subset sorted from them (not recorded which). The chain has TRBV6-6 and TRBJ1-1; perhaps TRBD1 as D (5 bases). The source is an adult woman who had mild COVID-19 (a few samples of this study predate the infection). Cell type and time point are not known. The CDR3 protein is CASSYSQEAEAFF. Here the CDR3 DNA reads TGTGCCAGCAGTTACTCACAGGAGGCTGAAGCTTTCTTT.